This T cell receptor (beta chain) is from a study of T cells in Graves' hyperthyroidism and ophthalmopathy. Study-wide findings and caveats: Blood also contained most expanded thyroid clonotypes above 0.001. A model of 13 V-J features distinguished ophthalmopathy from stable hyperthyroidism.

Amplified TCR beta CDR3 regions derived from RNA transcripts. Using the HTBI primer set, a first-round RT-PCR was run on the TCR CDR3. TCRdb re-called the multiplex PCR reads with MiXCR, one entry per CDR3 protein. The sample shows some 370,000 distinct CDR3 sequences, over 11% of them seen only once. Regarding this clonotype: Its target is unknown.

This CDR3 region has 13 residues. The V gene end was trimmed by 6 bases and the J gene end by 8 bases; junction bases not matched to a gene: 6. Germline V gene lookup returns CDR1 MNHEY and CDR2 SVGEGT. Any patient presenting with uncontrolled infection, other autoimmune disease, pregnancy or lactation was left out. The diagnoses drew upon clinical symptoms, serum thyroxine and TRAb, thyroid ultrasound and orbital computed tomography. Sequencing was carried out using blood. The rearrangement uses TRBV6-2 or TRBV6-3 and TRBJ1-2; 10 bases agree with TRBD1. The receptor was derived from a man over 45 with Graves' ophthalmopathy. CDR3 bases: TGTGCCAGCAGACCCGACAGGGGGCAGGGCTACACCTTC. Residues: CASRPDRGQGYTF.